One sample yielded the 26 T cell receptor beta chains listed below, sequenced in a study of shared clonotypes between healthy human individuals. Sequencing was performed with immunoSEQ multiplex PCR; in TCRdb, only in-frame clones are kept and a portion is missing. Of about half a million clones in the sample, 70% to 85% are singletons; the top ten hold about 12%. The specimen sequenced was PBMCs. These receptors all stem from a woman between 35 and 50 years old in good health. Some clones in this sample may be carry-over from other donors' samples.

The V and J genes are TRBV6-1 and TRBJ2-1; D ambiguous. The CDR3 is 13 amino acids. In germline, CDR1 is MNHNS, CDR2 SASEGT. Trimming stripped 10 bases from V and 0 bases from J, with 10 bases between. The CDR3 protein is CATQKSSYNEQFF. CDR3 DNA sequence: TGTGCCACCCAGAAAAGCTCCTACAATGAGCAGTTCTTC.

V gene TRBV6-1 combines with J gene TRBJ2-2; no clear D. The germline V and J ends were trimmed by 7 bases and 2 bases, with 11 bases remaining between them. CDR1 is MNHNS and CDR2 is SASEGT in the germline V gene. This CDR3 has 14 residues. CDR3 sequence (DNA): TGTGCCAGCATTCAGCGACAAAACACCGGGGAGCTGTTTTTT. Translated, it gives CASIQRQNTGELFF.

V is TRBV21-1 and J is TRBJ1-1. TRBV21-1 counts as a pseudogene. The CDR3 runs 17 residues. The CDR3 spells CASSKVGGPTLNTEAFF. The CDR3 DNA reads TGTGCCAGCAGCAAAGTCGGGGGGCCAACCTTGAACACTGAAGCTTTCTTT.

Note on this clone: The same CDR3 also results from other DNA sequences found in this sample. CDR3: CASSLGLASDTQYF. CDR3 nucleotide sequence: TGTGCCAGCAGCCTGGGACTAGCGTCAGATACGCAGTATTTT. The chain combines TRBV7-2 with TRBJ2-3, with 10 bases aligning to TRBD2. Germline CDR1 reads SGHTA; CDR2 reads FQGNSA. V lost 5 bases, J lost 4 bases, and 3 bases stayed unmatched. The CDR3 totals 14 residues.

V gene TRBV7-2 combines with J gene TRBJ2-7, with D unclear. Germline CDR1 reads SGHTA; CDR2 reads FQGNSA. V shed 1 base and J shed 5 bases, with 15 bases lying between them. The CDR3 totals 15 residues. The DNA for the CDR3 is TGTGCCAGCAGCTTAGAGATGGGGTCGGTCCACGAGCAGTACTTC. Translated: CASSLEMGSVHEQYF.

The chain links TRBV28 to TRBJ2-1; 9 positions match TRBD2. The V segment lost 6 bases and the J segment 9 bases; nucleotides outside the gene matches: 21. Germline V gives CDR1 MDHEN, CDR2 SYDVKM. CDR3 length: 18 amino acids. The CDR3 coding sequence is TGTGCCAGCAGCCCCCGGCGGGATAGCGGGAGTTTTTCGTCTGAGCAGTTCTTC. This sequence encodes CASSPRRDSGSFSSEQFF.

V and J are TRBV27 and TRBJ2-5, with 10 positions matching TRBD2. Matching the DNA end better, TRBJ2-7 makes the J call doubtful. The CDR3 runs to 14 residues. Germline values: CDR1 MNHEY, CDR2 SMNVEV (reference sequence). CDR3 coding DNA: TGTGCCAGCAGGGGGACTAGCGCCTCCTACGAGCAGTACTTC. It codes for CASRGTSASYEQYF.

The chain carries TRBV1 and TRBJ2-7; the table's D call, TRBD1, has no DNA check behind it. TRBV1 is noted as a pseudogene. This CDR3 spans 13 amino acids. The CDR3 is CTSSDRNRYEQYF. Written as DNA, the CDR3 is TGCACCAGCAGCGACAGGAACCGTTACGAGCAGTACTTC.

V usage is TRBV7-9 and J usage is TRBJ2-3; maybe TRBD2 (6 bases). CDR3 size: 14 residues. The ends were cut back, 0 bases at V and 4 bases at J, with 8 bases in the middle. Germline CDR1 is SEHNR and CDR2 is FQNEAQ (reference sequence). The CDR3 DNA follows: TGTGCCAGCAGCTTAGCTGCGGGGCCAGATACGCAGTATTTT. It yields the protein CASSLAAGPDTQYF. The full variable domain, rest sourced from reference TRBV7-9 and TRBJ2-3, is DTGVSQNPRHKITKRGQNVTFRCDPISEHNRLYWYRQTLGQGPEFLTYFQNEAQLEKSRLLSDRFSAERPKGSFSTLEIQRTEQGDSAMYLCASSLAAGPDTQYFGPGTRLTVL.

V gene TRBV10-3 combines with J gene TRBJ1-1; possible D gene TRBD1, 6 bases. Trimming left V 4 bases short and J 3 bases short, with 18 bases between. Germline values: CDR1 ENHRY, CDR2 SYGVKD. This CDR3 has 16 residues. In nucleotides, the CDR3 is TGTGCCATCAGTGCTCACCCCGGACAGTATGACACTGAAGCTTTCTTT. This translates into CAISAHPGQYDTEAFF.

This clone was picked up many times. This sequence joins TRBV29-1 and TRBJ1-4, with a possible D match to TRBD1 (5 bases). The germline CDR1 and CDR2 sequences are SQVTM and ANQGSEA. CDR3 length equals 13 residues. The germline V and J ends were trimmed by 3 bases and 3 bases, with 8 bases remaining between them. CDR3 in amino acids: CSVEDKPNEKLFF. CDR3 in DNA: TGCAGCGTTGAGGACAAGCCTAATGAAAAACTGTTTTTT.

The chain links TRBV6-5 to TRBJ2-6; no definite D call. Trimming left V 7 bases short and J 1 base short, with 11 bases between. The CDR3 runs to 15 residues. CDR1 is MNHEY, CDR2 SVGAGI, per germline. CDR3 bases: TGTGCCAGCATCAAAACACTGTCTGGGGCCAACGTCCTGACTTTC. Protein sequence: CASIKTLSGANVLTF.

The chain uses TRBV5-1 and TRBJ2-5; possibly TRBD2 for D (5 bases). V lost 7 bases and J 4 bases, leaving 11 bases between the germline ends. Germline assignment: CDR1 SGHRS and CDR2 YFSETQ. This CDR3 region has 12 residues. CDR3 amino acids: CASAEDGETQYF. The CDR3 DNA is TGCGCCAGCGCGGAGGACGGAGAGACCCAGTACTTC.

The CDR3 nucleotides are TGTGCCAGCAGCGTTAGAGGGACAGGGGGCTCTGGGGAGCTGTTTTTT. Its protein product is CASSVRGTGGSGELFF. This chain connects TRBV9 to TRBJ2-2; 12 bases align to TRBD1. The CDR3 spans 16 residues. After removal of 2 bases from V and 8 bases from J, the junction contained 7 bases not matched to a gene. Looked up from germline, CDR1 is SGDLS and CDR2 is YYNGEE.

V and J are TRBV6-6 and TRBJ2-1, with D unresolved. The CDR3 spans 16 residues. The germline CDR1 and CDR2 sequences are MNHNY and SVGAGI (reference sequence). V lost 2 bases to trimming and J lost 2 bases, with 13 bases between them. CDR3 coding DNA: TGTGCCAGCAGTTACGCCGCCGAAATAGCCTACAATGAGCAGTTCTTC. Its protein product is CASSYAAEIAYNEQFF.

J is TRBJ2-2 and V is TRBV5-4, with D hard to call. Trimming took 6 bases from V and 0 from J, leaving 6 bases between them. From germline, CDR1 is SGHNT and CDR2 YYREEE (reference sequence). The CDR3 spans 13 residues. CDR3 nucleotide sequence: TGTGCCAGCACCGGGCCGAACACCGGGGAGCTGTTTTTT. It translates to CASTGPNTGELFF.

CDR3 nucleotide sequence: TGCGCCAGCAGCTTGCGGGCCTCCACTGAAGCTTTCTTT. This codes for CASSLRASTEAFF. The chain recombines TRBV5-1 with TRBJ1-1; D gene uncertain. With 1 base removed from V and 4 bases from J, the gap between germline ends came to 8 bases. Per the germline V gene, CDR1 is SGHRS and CDR2 is YFSETQ. The CDR3 consists of 13 residues.

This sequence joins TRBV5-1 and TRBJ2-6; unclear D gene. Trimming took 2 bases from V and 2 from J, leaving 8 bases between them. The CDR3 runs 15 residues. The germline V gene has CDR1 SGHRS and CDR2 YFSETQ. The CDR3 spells CASSLDRTGANVLTF. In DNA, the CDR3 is TGCGCCAGCAGCTTAGATAGGACTGGGGCCAACGTCCTGACTTTC.

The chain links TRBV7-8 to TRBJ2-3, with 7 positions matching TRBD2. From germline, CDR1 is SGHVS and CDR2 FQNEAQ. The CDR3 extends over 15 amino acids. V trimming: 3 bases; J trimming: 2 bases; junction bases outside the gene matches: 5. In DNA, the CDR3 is TGTGCCAGCAGCTTGGGGAGGGGAGTCACAGATACGCAGTATTTT. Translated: CASSLGRGVTDTQYF.

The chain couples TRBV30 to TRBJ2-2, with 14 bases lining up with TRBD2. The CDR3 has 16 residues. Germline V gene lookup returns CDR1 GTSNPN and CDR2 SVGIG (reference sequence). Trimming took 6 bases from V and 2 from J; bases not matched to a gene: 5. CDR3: CACPGLAGVNTGELFF. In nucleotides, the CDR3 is TGTGCCTGCCCGGGACTAGCGGGAGTTAACACCGGGGAGCTGTTTTTT.

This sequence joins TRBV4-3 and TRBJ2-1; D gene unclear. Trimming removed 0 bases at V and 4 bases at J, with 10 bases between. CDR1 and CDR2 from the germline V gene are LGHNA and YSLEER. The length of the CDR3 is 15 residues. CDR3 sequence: CASSQETWGYNEQFF. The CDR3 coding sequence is TGCGCCAGCAGCCAAGAGACCTGGGGATACAATGAGCAGTTCTTC.

CDR3 amino acids: CASSRRDSRPGEQYF. The CDR3 DNA reads TGTGCCAGCAGTCGCCGGGACTCCCGGCCGGGGGAGCAGTACTTC. This chain connects TRBV6-6 to TRBJ2-7; tentatively, D is TRBD2 (6 bases). The length of the CDR3 is 15 residues. The germline CDR1 and CDR2 sequences are MNHNY and SVGAGI (reference sequence). The ends were cut back, 5 bases at V and 7 bases at J, with 21 bases in the middle.

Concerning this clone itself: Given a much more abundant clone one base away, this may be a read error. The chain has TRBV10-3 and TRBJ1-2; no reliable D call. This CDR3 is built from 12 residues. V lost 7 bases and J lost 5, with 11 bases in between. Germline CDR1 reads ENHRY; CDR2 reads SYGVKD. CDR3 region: CAITREGYGYTF. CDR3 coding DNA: TGTGCCATCACCCGGGAAGGGTATGGCTACACCTTC.

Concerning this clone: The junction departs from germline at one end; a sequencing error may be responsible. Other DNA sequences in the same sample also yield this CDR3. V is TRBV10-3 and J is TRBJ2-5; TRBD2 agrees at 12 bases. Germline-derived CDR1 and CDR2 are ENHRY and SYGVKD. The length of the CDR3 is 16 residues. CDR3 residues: CAIRRLAGVPLETQYF. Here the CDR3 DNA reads TGTGCCATCAGGAGACTAGCGGGAGTCCCCCTGGAGACCCAATACTTC.

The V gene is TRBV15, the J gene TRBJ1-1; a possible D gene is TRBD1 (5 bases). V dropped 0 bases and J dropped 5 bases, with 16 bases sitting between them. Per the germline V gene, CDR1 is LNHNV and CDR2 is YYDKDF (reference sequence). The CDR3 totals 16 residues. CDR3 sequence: CATSRDPGVVGTEAFF. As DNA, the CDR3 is TGTGCCACCAGCAGAGATCCGGGGGTAGTGGGAACTGAAGCTTTCTTT.

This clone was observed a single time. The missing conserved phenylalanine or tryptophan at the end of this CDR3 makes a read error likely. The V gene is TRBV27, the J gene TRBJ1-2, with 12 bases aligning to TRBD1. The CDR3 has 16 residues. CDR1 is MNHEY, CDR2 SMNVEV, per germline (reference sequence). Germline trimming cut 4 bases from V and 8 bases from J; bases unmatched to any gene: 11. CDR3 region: CASSSGTGGAVGGYTS. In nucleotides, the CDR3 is TGTGCCAGCAGTTCGGGGACAGGGGGCGCAGTAGGGGGCTACACCTCC.